The present entry profiles one T cell receptor (beta chain) with its context. Assay used: immunoSEQ multiplex PCR; TCRdb lists only in-frame clones, some missing. The sample lists 70,000 to 75,000 clones; around nine tenths were seen once. The sample is drawn from a study of control samples from healthy donors and cancer patients. Looked up from germline, CDR1 is GTSNPN and CDR2 is SVGIG (reference sequence). The V end lost 0 bases, the J end lost 6 bases, and 12 bases lay between the germline ends. This CDR3 is built from 15 residues. Sequencing was carried out using PBMCs. The chain joins TRBV30 to TRBJ1-6; no clear D gene. This clonotype originated in a man aged 55 to 70 with lung cancer. The CDR3 is CAWSVSPSSNSPLHF. The CDR3 region has the DNA TGTGCCTGGAGTGTATCCCCGTCTTCTAATTCACCCCTCCACTTT.